The 19 T cell receptor beta chains below all came from one sample that was sequenced in a study of blood T cell repertoires in COVID-19. Clones were sequenced by immunoSEQ multiplex PCR, and TCRdb holds only the in-frame ones, with some missing. The sample lists approximately 240,000 clones, about 88% occurring once. Sequencing was done on a sample of peripheral blood. All receptors come from a woman aged 40 to 55 who had recovered from COVID-19.

This clone was seen a handful of times. The rearrangement uses TRBV28 and TRBJ1-2; D is uncertain. V lost 6 bases and J 8 bases, leaving 19 bases between the germline ends. Germline loops: CDR1 MDHEN, CDR2 SYDVKM. The CDR3 sequence is 14 residues long. CDR3 sequence (DNA): TGTGCCAGCAGCCTTGGGCAGCCCCCATTGGGCTACACCTTC. Encoded protein: CASSLGQPPLGYTF.

This chain uses TRBV14 with TRBJ1-2; D remains ambiguous. The germline gives CDR1 SGHDN, CDR2 FVKESK. This CDR3 is 15 amino acids long. V gave up 4 bases and J gave up 3 bases, with 15 bases separating them. CDR3 loop: CASSPVGLSDYGYTF. For the CDR3, the DNA is TGTGCCAGCAGCCCGGTGGGCCTGTCGGACTATGGCTACACCTTC.

The V call is TRBV23-1, the J call TRBJ2-3, with D unclear. TRBV23-1 is given ORF status, its function remaining uncertain. The V and J ends lost 0 bases and 2 bases respectively, with 6 bases between them. The CDR3 runs 14 residues. As DNA, the CDR3 is TGCGCCAGCAGTCAATCCGGAGTCACAGATACGCAGTATTTT. Amino acid sequence: CASSQSGVTDTQYF.

This chain joins TRBV29-1 and TRBJ2-5, with 9 bases aligning to TRBD1. Trimming cost V 5 bases and J 10 bases; bases outside gene matches: 14. CDR1 is SQVTM, CDR2 ANQGSEA, per germline. The CDR3 loop spans 14 amino acids. CDR3 DNA: TGCAGCGTTACAGGGGGCTTTGATAGGAGGGACCAGTACTTC. This translates into CSVTGGFDRRDQYF.

This sequence joins TRBV5-6 and TRBJ1-5, with a tentative D call TRBD1 (6 bases). Trimming took 4 bases from V and 6 from J, leaving 14 bases between them. The germline CDR1 and CDR2 sequences are SGHDT and YYEEEE. The CDR3 length is 14 residues. CDR3 coding DNA: TGTGCCAGCAGCCCCCGCAGGGGTGGTCAGCCCCAGCATTTT. It codes for CASSPRRGGQPQHF.

This rearrangement joins TRBV19 to TRBJ2-7; 7 positions agree with TRBD1. This CDR3 comprises 14 residues. Looked up from germline, CDR1 is LNHDA and CDR2 is SQIVND (reference sequence). J gave up 5 bases and V 5 bases, and 9 bases lay outside the gene matches. The CDR3 DNA reads as TGTGCCAGTAGTTCCTACAGGGGTCCGAACGAGCAGTACTTC. Amino acid sequence: CASSSYRGPNEQYF.

This clone occurred once. The chain couples TRBV11-2 to TRBJ1-6; 9 bases line up with TRBD1. J was trimmed by 6 bases and V by 7 bases; bases with no gene match: 4. This CDR3 has 14 residues. CDR1 is SGHAT and CDR2 is FQNNGV in the germline V gene. In DNA form, the CDR3 reads TGTGCCAGCACCTGGGACAGGGCTAATTCACCCCTCCACTTT. It is translated as CASTWDRANSPLHF.

The V and J genes are TRBV5-1 and TRBJ2-5; the D gene is possibly TRBD2 (6 bases). V was pared by 1 base and J by 2 bases, with 15 bases between. In germline, CDR1 is SGHRS, CDR2 YFSETQ. The CDR3 consists of 16 residues. The CDR3 is CASSLSASVDQETQYF. CDR3 nucleotides: TGCGCCAGCAGCTTGTCGGCTAGCGTTGATCAAGAGACCCAGTACTTC. The whole variable domain, filled in from reference TRBV5-1 and TRBJ2-5, reads KAGVTQTPRYLIKTRGQQVTLSCSPISGHRSVSWYQQTPGQGLQFLFEYFSETQRNKGNFPGRFSGRQFSNSRSEMNVSTLELGDSALYLCASSLSASVDQETQYFGPGTRLLVL.

This clone has a handful of counts. The chain uses TRBV19 and TRBJ1-6; no definite D call. The CDR3 loop spans 16 amino acids. V was clipped by 5 bases and J by 0 bases, with 11 bases between them. Germline assignment: CDR1 LNHDA and CDR2 SQIVND (reference sequence). The DNA for the CDR3 is TGTGCCAGTAGTGACATCCAGAGCTCCTATAATTCACCCCTCCACTTT. Its protein product is CASSDIQSSYNSPLHF.

V is TRBV4-3 and J is TRBJ2-5, with D possibly TRBD1 on 5 matching bases. With 0 bases removed from V and 2 bases from J, the gap between germline ends came to 13 bases. The CDR3 runs to 16 residues. Germline lookup yields CDR1 LGHNA and CDR2 YSLEER. In DNA, the CDR3 is TGCGCCAGCAGCCAAGAATATGGGCAGGGACAAGAGACCCAGTACTTC. Translating gives CASSQEYGQGQETQYF.

The chain uses TRBV11-3 and TRBJ2-1, with D tentatively TRBD1 (6 bases). The germline CDR1 and CDR2 sequences are SGHNT and YENEEA. V was pared by 1 base and J by 4 bases, with 11 bases between. This CDR3 spans 15 amino acids. CDR3 coding DNA: TGTGCCAGCAGCTTAGCCATGACAGGTTACAATGAGCAGTTCTTC. Protein product: CASSLAMTGYNEQFF.

The chain recombines TRBV25-1 with TRBJ1-2, with a possible D match to TRBD1 (6 bases). This CDR3 is 15 amino acids long. The germline V gene encodes CDR1 MGHDK and CDR2 SYGVNS. V lost 2 bases to trimming and J lost 5 bases, with 15 bases between them. The CDR3 DNA reads as TGTGCCAGCAGTGAAACAGGGTCGTCTAGATATGGCTACACCTTC. It yields the protein CASSETGSSRYGYTF.

This clone was recorded once. CDR3 protein: CASSRHGRGEQETQYF. In nucleotides, the CDR3 is TGTGCCAGCAGCCGGCACGGGAGGGGCGAGCAAGAGACCCAGTACTTC. The genes are TRBV7-2 and TRBJ2-5; 8 positions match TRBD2. Germline-derived CDR1 and CDR2 are SGHTA and FQGNSA. V lost 5 bases, J lost 2 bases, and 10 bases stayed unmatched. This CDR3 spans 16 amino acids.

This chain connects TRBV5-1 to TRBJ1-2, with D possibly matching TRBD1 (5 bases). V was shortened by 4 bases and J by 2 bases, with 12 bases between the two germline ends. CDR1 and CDR2 from the germline V gene are SGHRS and YFSETQ. The CDR3 sequence is 14 residues long. The DNA of the CDR3 is TGCGCCAGCAGCCCTGTCGGGGGAAACTATGGCTACACCTTC. It encodes CASSPVGGNYGYTF.

This sequence joins TRBV6-1 and TRBJ1-5; D not resolved. Germline-derived CDR1 and CDR2 are MNHNS and SASEGT. This CDR3 is built from 14 residues. V was pared by 0 bases and J by 0 bases, with 3 bases between. Here the CDR3 reads CASSEAYSNQPQHF. The CDR3, as DNA: TGTGCCAGCAGTGAAGCTTATAGCAATCAGCCCCAGCATTTT.

This chain uses TRBV11-1 with TRBJ2-1; D remains ambiguous. V was trimmed by 1 base and J by 3 bases, leaving 13 bases between them. This CDR3 is built from 16 residues. In germline, CDR1 is SGHAT, CDR2 FQDESV (reference sequence). CDR3 protein: CASSLGRRMDYNEQFF. The CDR3 DNA follows: TGTGCCAGCAGCTTAGGGAGACGCATGGACTACAATGAGCAGTTCTTC.

This chain uses TRBV9 with TRBJ2-3; 11 bases agree with TRBD2. J gave up 6 bases and V 1 base, and 7 bases lay outside the gene matches. The CDR3 contains 16 residues. Germline assignment: CDR1 SGDLS and CDR2 YYNGEE. The CDR3 coding sequence is TGTGCCAGCAGCGTAAAGTCGGGACTAGCGGCGGATACGCAGTATTTT. Translation gives CASSVKSGLAADTQYF.

The rearrangement joins TRBV7-9 to TRBJ1-6, with TRBD1 matching over 8 bases. The germline V gene has CDR1 SEHNR and CDR2 FQNEAQ (reference sequence). The CDR3 extends over 16 amino acids. The V gene end was trimmed by 5 bases and the J gene end by 4 bases; junction bases not matched to a gene: 7. Here the CDR3 reads CASSEQGDLYNSPLHF. The DNA for the CDR3 is TGTGCCAGCAGCGAACAGGGGGACCTTTATAATTCACCCCTCCACTTT. Supplemented by reference TRBV7-9 and TRBJ1-6, the full variable domain reads DTGVSQNPRHKITKRGQNVTFRCDPISEHNRLYWYRQTLGQGPEFLTYFQNEAQLEKSRLLSDRFSAERPKGSFSTLEIQRTEQGDSAMYLCASSEQGDLYNSPLHFGNGTRLTVT.

The chain employs TRBV7-2 and TRBJ1-2; D is unclear. The V and J ends lost 5 bases and 2 bases respectively, with 9 bases between them. The CDR3 runs to 13 residues. CDR1 and CDR2 from the germline V gene are SGHTA and FQGNSA. CDR3 residues: CASSARGNYGYTF. The CDR3 nucleotides are TGTGCCAGCAGCGCCCGAGGGAACTATGGCTACACCTTC.